The rows below give T cell receptor beta chains drawn from one sample of a study of identical twins. TCRdb reprocessed the 5' RACE reads via MiXCR and lists one record per CDR3 protein. The table records hundreds of thousands of distinct CDR3 sequences, 9% to 15% of them present only once. These data were likewise used in another study, on yellow fever vaccine responses in identical twins.

The sample taken for sequencing was PBMCs. The receptors come from a woman between 18 and 29 years old in good health. CDR3s include the opening cysteine and the closing phenylalanine or tryptophan. A D gene is named only where the DNA matches it firmly. Clone size is not always given. Where it is, it says once, few, many or a class for expanded clones.

>TRBJ1-5|TRBV4-1|NA|many
CASSVPGDQPQHF
TGCGCCAGCAGCGTACCGGGAGATCAGCCCCAGCATTTT
>TRBJ2-3|TRBV12-5|TRBD2|few
CASGLPRLALYTDTQYF
TGTGCTAGTGGTTTGCCTCGACTAGCGCTCTACACAGATACGCAGTATTTT
>TRBJ2-1|TRBV24-1|NA|few
CATSVGSHEQFF
TGTGCCACCAGTGTCGGGAGCCATGAGCAGTTCTTC
>TRBJ2-1|TRBV5-8|NA|NA
CASSLEGSGHVGQFF
TGTGCCAGCAGCTTGGAGGGTAGCGGCCACGTGGGGCAGTTCTTC
>TRBJ2-7|TRBV4-1|NA|few
CASSQGSSYSYEQYF
TGCGCCAGCAGCCAGGGAAGCAGTTACTCCTACGAGCAGTACTTC
>TRBJ2-1|TRBV29-1|NA|NA
CSLNRDTYNEQFF
TGCAGCCTAAACAGGGACACCTACAATGAGCAGTTCTTC
>TRBJ2-2|TRBV3-1|TRBD1|few
CASSQALGQGYTGELFF
TGTGCCAGCAGCCAAGCCCTCGGACAGGGATACACCGGGGAGCTGTTTTTT
>TRBJ2-4|TRBV25-1|TRBD2|many
CASSESVGGGKNIQYF
TGTGCCAGCAGTGAATCTGTCGGCGGGGGCAAAAACATTCAGTACTTC
>TRBJ2-2|TRBV5-1|NA|NA
CASSSDTGFTGELFF
TGCGCCAGCAGCTCGGACACCGGCTTCACCGGGGAGCTGTTTTTT
>TRBJ2-7|TRBV6-1|NA|NA
CASRDRLEASYEQYF
TGTGCCAGCAGAGATAGACTGGAGGCTTCCTACGAGCAGTACTTC
>TRBJ2-7|TRBV12-3/TRBV12-4|TRBD1|NA
CATGQFPYEQYF
TGTGCCACGGGACAGTTCCCCTACGAGCAGTACTTC
>TRBJ2-3|TRBV24-1|TRBD1|NA
CATRRTGDPDTQYF
TGTGCCACCAGAAGGACAGGGGACCCAGATACGCAGTATTTT
>TRBJ2-7|TRBV5-1|TRBD2|many
CASSLDGSGVLEQYF
TGCGCCAGCAGCTTGGATGGTAGCGGGGTGCTCGAGCAGTACTTC
>TRBJ2-2|TRBV12-3/TRBV12-4|TRBD2|NA
CASNPGTSGMGTGELFF
TGTGCCAGCAACCCCGGGACTAGCGGGATGGGGACCGGGGAGCTGTTTTTT
>TRBJ2-3|TRBV5-1|NA|few
CASSTPRSTDTQYF
TGCGCCAGTAGTACGCCAAGGTCCACAGATACGCAGTATTTT
>TRBJ1-4|TRBV5-6|NA|NA
CASRMTGQPNEKLFF
TGTGCCAGCAGGATGACGGGGCAGCCTAATGAAAAACTGTTTTTT
>TRBJ2-5|TRBV10-3|TRBD2|few
CAISESAGKETQYF
TGTGCCATCAGTGAGTCAGCGGGGAAAGAGACCCAGTACTTC
>TRBJ1-1|TRBV3-1|NA|NA
CASSQLGSEAFF
TGTGCCAGCAGCCAGTTGGGCAGCGAAGCTTTCTTT
>TRBJ1-2|TRBV20-1|NA|NA
CSASLGTTSYGYTF
TGCAGTGCTAGTTTAGGAACGACAAGCTATGGCTACACCTTC
>TRBJ1-2|TRBV5-1|TRBD1|NA
CASSPTGQHYGYTF
TGCGCCAGCAGCCCGACGGGACAGCATTATGGCTACACCTTC
>TRBJ2-7|TRBV3-1|TRBD2|many
CASSQRRITSVSSYEQYF
TGTGCCAGCAGCCAACGACGAATAACTAGCGTGAGCTCCTACGAGCAGTACTTC
>TRBJ2-2|TRBV28|TRBD2|NA
CASSSTWASGNTGELFF
TGTGCCAGCAGTTCCACCTGGGCTAGCGGGAACACCGGGGAGCTGTTTTTT
>TRBJ1-6|TRBV28|TRBD1|NA
CASSVSGTVNSPLHF
TGTGCCAGCAGTGTATCCGGGACAGTAAATTCACCCCTCCACTTT
>TRBJ2-3|TRBV6-1|NA|many
CASSRRHGTDTQYF
TGTGCCAGCAGCCGAAGACATGGCACAGATACGCAGTATTTT
>TRBJ2-1|TRBV4-1|NA|many
CASSSLSYNEQFF
TGCGCTAGTAGCAGTCTCTCCTACAATGAGCAGTTCTTC
>TRBJ2-1|TRBV7-3|TRBD2|few
CASSSSGLAGAGEQFF
TGTGCCAGCAGCTCCTCGGGACTAGCGGGAGCGGGTGAGCAGTTCTTC
>TRBJ2-4|TRBV14|NA|NA
CASSQGWGNIQYF
TGTGCCAGCAGTCAAGGATGGGGAAACATTCAGTACTTC
>TRBJ2-3|TRBV5-1|TRBD2|few
CASSLLAGGPFTDTQYF
TGCGCCAGCAGCCTGCTAGCGGGGGGGCCGTTCACAGATACGCAGTATTTT
>TRBJ2-1|TRBV19|NA|NA
CASRRQVSNNEQFF
TGTGCCAGTAGAAGACAGGTTAGCAACAATGAGCAGTTCTTC
>TRBJ2-5|TRBV4-1|NA|few
CASSPNPAQETQYF
TGCGCCAGCAGCCCGAACCCGGCTCAAGAGACCCAGTACTTC
>TRBJ2-7|TRBV7-8|NA|NA
CASSKLLRPDYEQYF
TGTGCCAGCAGCAAATTGTTACGCCCGGACTACGAGCAGTACTTC
>TRBJ1-1|TRBV11-2|NA|NA
CASSLSMGSTNTEAFF
TGTGCCAGCAGCTTATCTATGGGCAGCACGAACACTGAAGCTTTCTTT
>TRBJ1-5|TRBV6-1|TRBD1|few
CASRTGGGNQPQHF
TGTGCCAGCAGGACAGGGGGTGGCAATCAGCCCCAGCATTTT
>TRBJ1-2|TRBV6-1|NA|many
CASSEYVLGYGYTF
TGTGCCAGCAGTGAATACGTGCTTGGCTATGGCTACACCTTC
>TRBJ2-1|TRBV27|NA|few
CASSSAPRREPRSYNEQFF
TGTGCCAGCTCAAGTGCCCCCCGACGGGAACCCAGATCCTACAATGAGCAGTTCTTC
>TRBJ1-5|TRBV6-2/TRBV6-3|TRBD1|many
CASSLQGAQGQPQHF
TGTGCCAGCAGTCTCCAGGGGGCGCAAGGTCAGCCCCAGCATTTT
>TRBJ2-1|TRBV9|NA|few
CASSVEGWDKEFF
TGTGCCAGCAGCGTAGAAGGTTGGGACAAGGAGTTCTTC
>TRBJ2-7|TRBV25-1|TRBD1|few
CASSAGTANYEQYF
TGTGCCAGCAGCGCCGGGACAGCGAATTACGAGCAGTACTTC
>TRBJ1-5|TRBV10-3|TRBD1|many
CATPERQGTQPQHF
TGTGCCACGCCAGAGAGACAGGGGACTCAGCCCCAGCATTTT
>TRBJ2-7|TRBV6-1|TRBD2|NA
CASTAGVAGASYEQYF
TGTGCCAGCACTGCCGGGGTAGCGGGAGCTTCCTACGAGCAGTACTTC
>TRBJ2-5|TRBV28|NA|few
CASSLLGSQETQYF
TGTGCCAGCAGTTTGTTGGGGTCCCAAGAGACCCAGTACTTC
>TRBJ2-3|TRBV7-2|NA|NA
CASSPRPDTQYF
TGTGCCAGCAGCCCTCGTCCAGATACGCAGTATTTT
>TRBJ1-6|TRBV5-1|TRBD1|many
CASSLDRGVNSPLHF
TGCGCCAGCAGCTTGGACAGGGGGGTTAATTCACCCCTCCACTTT
>TRBJ2-1|TRBV20-1|NA|NA
CSARDRGVRDFDEQFF
TGCAGTGCTAGAGATCGAGGGGTTCGGGATTTCGATGAGCAGTTCTTC
>TRBJ2-2|TRBV6-5|TRBD1|NA
CASSYSRQGFTGELFF
TGTGCCAGCAGTTACTCTCGACAGGGTTTCACCGGGGAGCTGTTTTTT